This T cell receptor (beta chain) originates from a study of vaccination effects on CD4 cells after COVID-19. Across the whole study: Post-vaccine sampling occurred a median 72 days after the second dose.

The germline V and J ends were trimmed by 4 bases and 5 bases, with 10 bases remaining between them. The length of the CDR3 is 12 residues. The germline V gene has CDR1 SGHDT and CDR2 YYEEEE. In the ViraFEST assay, antigen-specific CD4+ clonotypes were identified by expansion after peptide-pool stimulation. After less than 11 days in culture, the CD4+ T cells were isolated. Participants received two doses of either the BNT162b2 or mRNA-1273 vaccine. Measured with immunoSEQ multiplex PCR; TCRdb has only the in-frame clones, and not every one. The sample includes around 59,000 clones, roughly 78% of them seen just once. Points on this clone: Antigen specificity is unknown.

Sample: CD4+ T cells from PBMCs cultured with HCoV-OC43 spike peptides, taken after COVID-19 vaccination. Subset given: HCoV-OC43 spike overlapping peptide pool stimulation. The clonotype originates from a human donor who received a COVID-19 vaccine. The chain is built from TRBV5-6 and TRBJ2-7, with unresolved D. The CDR3 loop reads CASSPGGNEQYV. DNA of the CDR3: TGTGCCAGCAGCCCGGGTGGGAACGAGCAGTACGTC.